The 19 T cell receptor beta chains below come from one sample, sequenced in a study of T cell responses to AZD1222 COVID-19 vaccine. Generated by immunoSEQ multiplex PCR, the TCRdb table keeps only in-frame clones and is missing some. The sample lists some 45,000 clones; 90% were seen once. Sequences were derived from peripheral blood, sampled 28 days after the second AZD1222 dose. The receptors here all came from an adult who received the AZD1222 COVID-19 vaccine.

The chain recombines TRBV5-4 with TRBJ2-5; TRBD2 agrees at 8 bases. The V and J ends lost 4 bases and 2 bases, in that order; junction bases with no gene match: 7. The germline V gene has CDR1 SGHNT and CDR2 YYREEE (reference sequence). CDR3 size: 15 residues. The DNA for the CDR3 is TGTGCCAGCAGCGGGACTAGTTTCATTCAAGAGACCCAGTACTTC. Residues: CASSGTSFIQETQYF.

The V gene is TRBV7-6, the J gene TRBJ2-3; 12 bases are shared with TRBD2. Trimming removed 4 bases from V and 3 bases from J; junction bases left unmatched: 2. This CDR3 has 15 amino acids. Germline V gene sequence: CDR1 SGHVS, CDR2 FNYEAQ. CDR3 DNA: TGTGCCAGCAGCTCGCTAGCGGGGGGGACAGATACGCAGTATTTT. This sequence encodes CASSSLAGGTDTQYF.

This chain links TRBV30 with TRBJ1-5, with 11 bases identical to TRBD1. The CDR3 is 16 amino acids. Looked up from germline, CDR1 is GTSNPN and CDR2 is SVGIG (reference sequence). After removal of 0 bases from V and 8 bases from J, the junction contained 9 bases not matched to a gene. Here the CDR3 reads CAWSVMGQGGEKPQHF. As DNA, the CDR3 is TGTGCCTGGAGTGTAATGGGACAGGGGGGGGAGAAGCCCCAGCATTTT. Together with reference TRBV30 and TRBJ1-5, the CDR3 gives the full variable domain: SQTIHQWPATLVQPVGSPLSLECTVEGTSNPNLYWYRQAAGRGLQLLFYSVGIGQISSEVPQNLSASRPQDRQFILSSKKLLLSDSGFYLCAWSVMGQGGEKPQHFGDGTRLSIL.

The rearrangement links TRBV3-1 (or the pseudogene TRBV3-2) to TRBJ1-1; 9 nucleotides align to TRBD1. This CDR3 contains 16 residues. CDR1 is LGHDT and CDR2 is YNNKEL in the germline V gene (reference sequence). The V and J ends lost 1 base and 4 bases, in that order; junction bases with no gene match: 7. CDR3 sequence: CASSQVGTGRFTEAFF. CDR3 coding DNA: TGTGCCAGCAGCCAAGTGGGGACAGGGCGTTTCACTGAAGCTTTCTTT.

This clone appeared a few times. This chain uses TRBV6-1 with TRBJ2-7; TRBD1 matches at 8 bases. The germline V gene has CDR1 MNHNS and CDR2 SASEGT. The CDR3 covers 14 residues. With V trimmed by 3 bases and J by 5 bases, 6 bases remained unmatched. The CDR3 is CASSEQGAGNEQYF. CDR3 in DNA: TGTGCCAGCAGTGAGCAGGGGGCGGGTAACGAGCAGTACTTC.

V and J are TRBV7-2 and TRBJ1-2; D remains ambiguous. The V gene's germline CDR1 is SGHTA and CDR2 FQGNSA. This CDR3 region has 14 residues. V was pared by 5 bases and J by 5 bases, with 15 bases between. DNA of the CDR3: TGTGCCAGCAGCCCTCGGGCCAAGGAATATGGCTACACCTTC. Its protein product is CASSPRAKEYGYTF.

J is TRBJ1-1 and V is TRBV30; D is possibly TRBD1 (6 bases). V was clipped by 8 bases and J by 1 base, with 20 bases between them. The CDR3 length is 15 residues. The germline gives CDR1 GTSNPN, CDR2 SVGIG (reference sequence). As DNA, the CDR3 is TGTGCCCGGTCACCCAACAGGGTCCGGAACACTGAAGCTTTCTTT. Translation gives CARSPNRVRNTEAFF.

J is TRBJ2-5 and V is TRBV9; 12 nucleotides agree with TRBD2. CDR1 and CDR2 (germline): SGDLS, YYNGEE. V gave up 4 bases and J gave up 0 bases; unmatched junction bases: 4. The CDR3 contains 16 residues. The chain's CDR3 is CASSPRLAGDQETQYF. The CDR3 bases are TGTGCCAGCAGCCCTCGACTAGCGGGGGACCAAGAGACCCAGTACTTC.

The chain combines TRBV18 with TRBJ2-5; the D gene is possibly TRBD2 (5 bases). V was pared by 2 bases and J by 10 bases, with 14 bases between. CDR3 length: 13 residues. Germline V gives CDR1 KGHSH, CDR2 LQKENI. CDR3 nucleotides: TGTGCCAGCTCACCAGGACGGGGTGGCTTCCAGTACTTC. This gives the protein CASSPGRGGFQYF.

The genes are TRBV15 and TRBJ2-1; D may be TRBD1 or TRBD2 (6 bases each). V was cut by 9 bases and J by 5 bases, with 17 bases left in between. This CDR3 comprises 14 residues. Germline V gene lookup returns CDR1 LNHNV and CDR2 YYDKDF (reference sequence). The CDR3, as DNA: TGTGCCACTGGGGGGCTAGCGATACACAATGAGCAGTTCTTC. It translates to CATGGLAIHNEQFF.

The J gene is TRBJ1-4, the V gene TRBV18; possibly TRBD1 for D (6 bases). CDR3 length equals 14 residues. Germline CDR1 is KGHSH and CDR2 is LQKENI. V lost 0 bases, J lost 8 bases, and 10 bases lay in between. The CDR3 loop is CASSPPGGREKLFF. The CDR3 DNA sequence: TGTGCCAGCTCACCACCAGGGGGTAGGGAAAAACTGTTTTTT.

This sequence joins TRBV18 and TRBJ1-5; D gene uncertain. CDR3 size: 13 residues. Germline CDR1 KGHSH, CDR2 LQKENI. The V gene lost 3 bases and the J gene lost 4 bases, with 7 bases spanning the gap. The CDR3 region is CASSPAGNQPQHF. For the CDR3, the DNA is TGTGCCAGCTCACCGGCGGGAAATCAGCCCCAGCATTTT.

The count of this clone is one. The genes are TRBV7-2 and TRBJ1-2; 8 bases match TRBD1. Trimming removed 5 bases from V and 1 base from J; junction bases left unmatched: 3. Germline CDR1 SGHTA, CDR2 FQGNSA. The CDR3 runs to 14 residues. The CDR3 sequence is CASSQDRVNYGYTF. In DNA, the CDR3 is TGTGCCAGCAGCCAGGACAGGGTTAACTATGGCTACACCTTC.

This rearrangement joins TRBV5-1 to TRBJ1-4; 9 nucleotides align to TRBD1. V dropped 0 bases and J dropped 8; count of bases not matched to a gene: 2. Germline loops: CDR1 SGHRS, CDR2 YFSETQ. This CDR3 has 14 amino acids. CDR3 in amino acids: CASSLDRGQEKLFF. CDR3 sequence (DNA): TGCGCCAGCAGCTTGGACAGGGGGCAGGAAAAACTGTTTTTT.

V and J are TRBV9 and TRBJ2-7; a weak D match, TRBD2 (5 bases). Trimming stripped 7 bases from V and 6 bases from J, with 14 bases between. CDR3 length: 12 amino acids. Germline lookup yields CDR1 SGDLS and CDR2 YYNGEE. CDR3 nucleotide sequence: TGTGCCAGCGGAGGCCTAAAGGGCGAGCAGTACTTC. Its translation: CASGGLKGEQYF.

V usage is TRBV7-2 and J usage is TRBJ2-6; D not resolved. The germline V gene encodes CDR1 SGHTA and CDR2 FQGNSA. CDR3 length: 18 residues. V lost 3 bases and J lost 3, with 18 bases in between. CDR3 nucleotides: TGTGCCAGCAGCTTTTCCGGACGGGTACACCGTGGGGCCAACGTCCTGACTTTC. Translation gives CASSFSGRVHRGANVLTF.

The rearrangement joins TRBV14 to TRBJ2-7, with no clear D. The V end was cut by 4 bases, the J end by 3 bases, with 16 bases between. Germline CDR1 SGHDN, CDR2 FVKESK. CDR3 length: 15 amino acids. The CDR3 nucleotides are TGTGCCAGCAGCCCATCCTTGGGCCGCGGCTACGAGCAGTACTTC. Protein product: CASSPSLGRGYEQYF.

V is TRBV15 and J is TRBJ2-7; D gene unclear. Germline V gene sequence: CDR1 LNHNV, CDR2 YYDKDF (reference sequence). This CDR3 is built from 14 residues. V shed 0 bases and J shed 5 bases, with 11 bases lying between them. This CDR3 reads CATSRDLGGNEQYF. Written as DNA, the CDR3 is TGTGCCACCAGCAGAGATCTGGGTGGCAACGAGCAGTACTTC.

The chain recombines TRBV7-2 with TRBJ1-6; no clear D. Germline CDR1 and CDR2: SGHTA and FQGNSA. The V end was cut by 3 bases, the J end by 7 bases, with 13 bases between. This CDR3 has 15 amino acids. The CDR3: CASSFNPDGNSPLHF. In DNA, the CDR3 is TGTGCCAGCAGCTTCAACCCGGACGGAAATTCACCCCTCCACTTT.